One sample yielded the 21 T cell receptor beta chains listed below, sequenced in a study of beta chain features in type 1 diabetes. Study-wide results and limits: The study found moderately but significantly shorter TCRB CDR3s in all four CD4+ subsets of Type 1 diabetes patients.

Investigators reverse transcribed all isolated RNA, so they sequenced expressed TCRB transcripts. The protocol was immunoSEQ multiplex PCR, while the TCRdb copy is restricted to in-frame clones and leaves out a portion. The sample has 230,000 or so clones, under 20% seen once. For these receptors, no antigen is known. Sample: naive CD4+ T cells from blood. These TCRs come from a man aged 25 to 40 with type 1 diabetes.

This clone was observed a handful of times. The gene calls are TRBV18 and TRBJ1-2; TRBD1 is a possible D gene (6 bases). V was shortened by 3 bases and J by 5 bases, with 16 bases between the two germline ends. Germline lookup yields CDR1 KGHSH and CDR2 LQKENI. The CDR3 is made up of 15 amino acids. CDR3: CASSPGQTTSYGYTF. The CDR3 region has the DNA TGTGCCAGCTCACCCGGACAGACCACATCATATGGCTACACCTTC.

The J gene is TRBJ1-1, the V gene TRBV30; D is unclear. The CDR3 consists of 11 residues. Trimming took 4 bases from V and 4 from J, leaving 7 bases between them. Germline V lookup: CDR1 GTSNPN, CDR2 SVGIG (reference sequence). As DNA, the CDR3 is TGTGCCTGGATTTTTGGCACTGAAGCTTTCTTT. It encodes CAWIFGTEAFF.

This clone showed up just a few times. The chain has TRBV9 and TRBJ2-1; 14 bases are a match to TRBD2. V gave up 0 bases and J gave up 3 bases; unmatched junction bases: 8. The CDR3 length is 19 residues. CDR1 and CDR2 from the germline V gene are SGDLS and YYNGEE. CDR3 nucleotides: TGTGCCAGCAGCGTAGTAGTCGGCGGGACTAGCGGGAGCTACAATGAGCAGTTCTTC. Encoded protein: CASSVVVGGTSGSYNEQFF. Full variable domain (missing parts from reference TRBV9 and TRBJ2-1): DSGVTQTPKHLITATGQRVTLRCSPRSGDLSVYWYQQSLDQGLQFLIQYYNGEERAKGNILERFSAQQFPDLHSELNLSSLELGDSALYFCASSVVVGGTSGSYNEQFFGPGTRLTVL.

The chain recombines TRBV28 with TRBJ2-7, with 9 bases lining up with TRBD2. The germline gives CDR1 MDHEN, CDR2 SYDVKM. J was trimmed by 3 bases and V by 10 bases; bases with no gene match: 7. CDR3 length equals 13 residues. In DNA form, the CDR3 reads TGTGCCAACCCGACTAGCGGAGACTACGAGCAGTACTTC. Translating it yields CANPTSGDYEQYF.

V gene TRBV25-1 combines with J gene TRBJ2-7, with a tentative D call TRBD2 (6 bases). This CDR3 is 14 amino acids long. Germline V gene data show CDR1 as MGHDK and CDR2 as SYGVNS. V lost 8 bases and J lost 0, with 14 bases in between. The CDR3 DNA reads as TGTGCCAGCGGGACTTTCGGCCGCTCCTACGAGCAGTACTTC. It codes for CASGTFGRSYEQYF.

The J gene is TRBJ1-1, the V gene TRBV7-9, with D tentatively TRBD1 (6 bases). There are 14 residues in the CDR3. Per germline, CDR1 SEHNR and CDR2 FQNEAQ (reference sequence). V was trimmed by 2 bases and J by 4 bases, leaving 11 bases between them. For the CDR3, the DNA is TGTGCCAGCAGCTTAAACAGGGATCGCACTGAAGCTTTCTTT. It specifies CASSLNRDRTEAFF.

This chain links TRBV4-1 with TRBJ2-7; D not resolved. V lost 0 bases to trimming and J lost 4 bases, with 13 bases between them. Looked up from germline, CDR1 is MGHRA and CDR2 is YSYEKL. CDR3 size: 15 residues. The CDR3 region has the DNA TGCGCCAGCAGCCAAGATGAAGTCCCGACGTACGAGCAGTACTTC. Protein sequence: CASSQDEVPTYEQYF.

This clone occurred a few times. This chain uses TRBV29-1 with TRBJ1-1, with D possibly being TRBD1 (5 bases). CDR3 length: 14 amino acids. Germline lookup yields CDR1 SQVTM and CDR2 ANQGSEA. Trimming left V 5 bases short and J 5 bases short, with 18 bases between. The CDR3 nucleotides read TGCAGCGTTTTCGAGGAGGGGTTAGTAACTGAAGCTTTCTTT. This gives the protein CSVFEEGLVTEAFF.

Only a few counts were recorded for this clone. This sample includes further DNA sequences coding for the same CDR3. The chain recombines TRBV29-1 with TRBJ2-5, with D maybe TRBD1 (6 bases). V was cut by 2 bases and J by 2 bases, with 9 bases left in between. Germline V gene lookup returns CDR1 SQVTM and CDR2 ANQGSEA. The CDR3 is made up of 13 amino acids. CDR3 sequence (DNA): TGCAGCGTTGAACGCCAGGGGCAAGAGACCCAGTACTTC. Protein sequence: CSVERQGQETQYF.

J is TRBJ2-3 and V is TRBV30; 9 bases fit TRBD2. The CDR3 covers 13 residues. Per the germline V gene, CDR1 is GTSNPN and CDR2 is SVGIG (reference sequence). J lost 4 bases, V lost 4 bases, and 3 bases had no gene match. The CDR3 DNA is TGTGCCTGGATAGCGGGAGCCGCAGATACGCAGTATTTT. This encodes CAWIAGAADTQYF. Using reference TRBV30 and TRBJ2-3 for the parts outside the CDR3, the full variable domain is SQTIHQWPATLVQPVGSPLSLECTVEGTSNPNLYWYRQAAGRGLQLLFYSVGIGQISSEVPQNLSASRPQDRQFILSSKKLLLSDSGFYLCAWIAGAADTQYFGPGTRLTVL.

The J gene is TRBJ1-5, the V gene TRBV7-9; 8 bases are a match to TRBD1. CDR1 and CDR2 (germline): SEHNR, FQNEAQ (reference sequence). The CDR3 runs to 14 residues. The J segment lost 2 bases and the V segment lost 4 bases, leaving 1 base of the junction unmatched. The CDR3 reads CASSSQGGNQPQHF. The CDR3 DNA reads TGTGCCAGCAGCTCACAGGGGGGCAATCAGCCCCAGCATTTT.

This clone was detected only a few times. V is TRBV28 and J is TRBJ2-1; D is undetermined. CDR3 length: 12 residues. V dropped 2 bases and J dropped 9 bases, with 8 bases sitting between them. CDR1 and CDR2 from the germline V gene are MDHEN and SYDVKM. The CDR3 DNA sequence: TGTGCCAGCAGTTTAAGAGTTGGTGAGCAGTTCTTC. This gives the protein CASSLRVGEQFF.

This chain connects TRBV30 to TRBJ1-2; 7 nucleotides line up with TRBD1. There are 12 residues in the CDR3. Germline CDR1 reads GTSNPN; CDR2 reads SVGIG (reference sequence). V gave up 0 bases and J gave up 6 bases; unmatched junction bases: 1. The CDR3, as DNA: TGTGCCTGGAGTGTACAGGGGAATGGCTACACCTTC. Translation: CAWSVQGNGYTF.

The V gene is TRBV7-6, the J gene TRBJ2-3; TRBD1 matches 7 bases. Germline CDR1 reads SGHVS; CDR2 reads FNYEAQ. The CDR3 has 15 residues. V was clipped by 2 bases and J by 4 bases; unmatched bases: 6. Here the CDR3 reads CASSLNQGVPDTQYF. CDR3 DNA: TGTGCCAGCAGCTTAAACCAGGGGGTCCCAGATACGCAGTATTTT.

V and J are TRBV7-2 and TRBJ2-2; tentative D call: TRBD1 (6 bases). The CDR3 extends over 15 amino acids. Germline CDR1 reads SGHTA; CDR2 reads FQGNSA. The V end lost 5 bases, the J end lost 3 bases, and 13 bases lay between the germline ends. CDR3 amino acids: CASSIDRLYTGELFF. CDR3 coding DNA: TGTGCCAGCAGCATAGACAGGTTATACACCGGGGAGCTGTTTTTT. Filled out from reference TRBV7-2 and TRBJ2-2, the complete variable domain reads GAGVSQSPSNKVTEKGKDVELRCDPISGHTALYWYRQSLGQGLEFLIYFQGNSAPDKSGLPSDRFSAERTGGSVSTLTIQRTQQEDSAVYLCASSIDRLYTGELFFGEGSRLTVL.

The chain employs TRBV5-4 and TRBJ2-7; D unclear. The germline gives CDR1 SGHNT, CDR2 YYREEE (reference sequence). The CDR3 runs 12 residues. V shed 4 bases and J shed 3 bases, with 8 bases lying between them. The CDR3 nucleotides read TGTGCCAGCAGCGTAGACTTCTACGAGCAGTACTTC. As protein: CASSVDFYEQYF.

This clone has more than one count but fewer than ten. The rearrangement links TRBV6-6 to TRBJ2-6; D is unclear. CDR1 is MNHNY and CDR2 is SVGAGI in the germline V gene (reference sequence). CDR3 length: 13 amino acids. The V and J ends lost 6 bases and 2 bases respectively, with 5 bases between them. The CDR3 sequence: CASRVAGANVLTF. DNA of the CDR3: TGTGCCAGCAGGGTAGCTGGGGCCAACGTCCTGACTTTC.

This rearrangement joins TRBV6-6 to TRBJ2-7; a weak D match, TRBD1 (5 bases). The germline V gene encodes CDR1 MNHNY and CDR2 SVGAGI (reference sequence). V was shortened by 0 bases and J by 3 bases, with 6 bases between the two germline ends. This CDR3 contains 13 residues. The CDR3 region is CASSYSGLYEQYF. In DNA form, the CDR3 reads TGTGCCAGCAGTTACTCGGGGCTCTACGAGCAGTACTTC.

In its sample, this clone was seen a few times. The chain employs TRBV19 and TRBJ1-1, with 7 bases aligning to TRBD1. Germline loops: CDR1 LNHDA, CDR2 SQIVND (reference sequence). CDR3 size: 14 residues. The junction had 7 bases not matched to a gene; V was cut back by 4 bases and J by 5 bases. CDR3 sequence reads: CASSTTGVRTEAFF. The CDR3, as DNA: TGTGCCAGTAGTACAACAGGGGTAAGAACTGAAGCTTTCTTT. The whole variable domain, filled in from reference TRBV19 and TRBJ1-1, reads DGGITQSPKYLFRKEGQNVTLSCEQNLNHDAMYWYRQDPGQGLRLIYYSQIVNDFQKGDIAEGYSVSREKKESFPLTVTSAQKNPTAFYLCASSTTGVRTEAFFGQGTRLTVV.

The gene calls are TRBV29-1 and TRBJ2-5; 15 nucleotides match TRBD2. With the DNA end fitting TRBJ2-7 better, the J assignment may be wrong. The CDR3 loop spans 15 amino acids. Germline V gene data show CDR1 as SQVTM and CDR2 as ANQGSEA. CDR3 coding DNA: TGCAGCGCCCGGACTAGCGGGAGGGCCTCCTACGAGCAGTACTTC. The encoded protein is CSARTSGRASYEQYF.

J is TRBJ2-7 and V is TRBV30; D is unclear. CDR3 size: 14 residues. Germline values: CDR1 GTSNPN, CDR2 SVGIG (reference sequence). V lost 3 bases and J 4 bases, leaving 16 bases between the germline ends. The CDR3 loop reads CAWSFPTGRYEQYF. CDR3 bases: TGTGCCTGGAGCTTTCCGACTGGGCGGTACGAGCAGTACTTC.